This TCR beta chain was sequenced in a study of T cell clusters in autoimmune cytopenias. TRB was amplified from about 270 ng of peripheral blood genomic DNA per sample. As for this clonotype: The antigen is not known.

General study points: Comparing secondary cytopenia with chronic lymphocytic leukemia showed no cluster-lack signature, apparently masked by lymphoma repertoire. Clustering suggested that physiological T cell clusters were missing in primary autoimmune cytopenia patients.

TRB rearrangements were amplified by touch-down multiplex PCR with mixed TRB-A/B primers. TCRdb processed the multiplex PCR reads again and assigns one entry to each CDR3 protein, with no DNA. The listing contains roughly 5,200 distinct CDR3 sequences. CDR1 and CDR2 (germline): SGHNT, YYREEE (reference sequence). This CDR3 has 15 residues. These data were likewise used in another study, on T cell repertoires in aging, cancer and after chemotherapy. From that study: The whole study produced a dataset of roughly 8.6 million TCR reads. Healthy donors lost TCR diversity with age mainly through richness, cancer patients through richness and evenness.

This clonotype was obtained from a human donor in good health. Sequenced input: peripheral blood. The chain carries TRBV5-4 and TRBJ1-1; TCRdb selects TRBD1, and the lack of DNA leaves this call unchecked. The CDR3 here is CASSPSGAVGTEAFF.